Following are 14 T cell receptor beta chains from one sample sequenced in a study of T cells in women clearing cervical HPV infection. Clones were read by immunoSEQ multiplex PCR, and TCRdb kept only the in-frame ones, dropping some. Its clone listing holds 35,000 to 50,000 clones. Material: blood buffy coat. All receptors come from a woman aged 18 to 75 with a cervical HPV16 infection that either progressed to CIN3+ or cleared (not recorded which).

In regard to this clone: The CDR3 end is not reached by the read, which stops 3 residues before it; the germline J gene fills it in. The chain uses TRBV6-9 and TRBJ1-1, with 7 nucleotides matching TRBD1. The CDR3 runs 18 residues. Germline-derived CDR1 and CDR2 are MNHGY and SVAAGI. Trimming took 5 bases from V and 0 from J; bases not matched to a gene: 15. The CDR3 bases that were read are TGTGCCAGCAGTCGCACCACTAGGACAGGCGGGATGAACACTGAA. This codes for CASSRTTRTGGMNTE. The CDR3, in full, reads CASSRTTRTGGMNTEAFF.

CDR3 protein: CASSLGYNNLADNEQFF. The sequenced CDR3 bases are TGCGCCAGCAGCTTGGGTTACAATAATCTAGCGGACAATGAG. The chain links TRBV5-1 to TRBJ2-1; 7 bases line up with TRBD2. The read gets to within 3 residues of the CDR3 end, and the germline J gene fills in the rest. V lost 0 bases and J lost 5; bases outside the gene matches: 11. Germline values: CDR1 SGHRS, CDR2 YFSETQ. The CDR3 runs to 17 residues.

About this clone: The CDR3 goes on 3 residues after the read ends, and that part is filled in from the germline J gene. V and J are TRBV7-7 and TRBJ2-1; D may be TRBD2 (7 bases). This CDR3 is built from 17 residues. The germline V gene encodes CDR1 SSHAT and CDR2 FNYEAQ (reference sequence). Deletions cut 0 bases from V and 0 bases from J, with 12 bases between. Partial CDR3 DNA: TGTGCCAGCAGCTTAGCGGGGGGGGCCGGCTCCTACAATGAG. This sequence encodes CASSLAGGAGSYNE. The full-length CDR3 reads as CASSLAGGAGSYNEQFF.

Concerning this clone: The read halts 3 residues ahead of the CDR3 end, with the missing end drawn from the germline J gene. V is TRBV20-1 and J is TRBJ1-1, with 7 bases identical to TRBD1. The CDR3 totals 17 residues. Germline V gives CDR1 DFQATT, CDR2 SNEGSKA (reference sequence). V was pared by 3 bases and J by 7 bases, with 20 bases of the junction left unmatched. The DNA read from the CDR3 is TGCAGTGCTAGGGTTGTCCCTCTGAGGGGGCGTGGGGGTGAA. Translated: CSARVVPLRGRGGE. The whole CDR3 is CSARVVPLRGRGGEAFF.

The CDR3 spells CSVEGGPRGVQETQYF. Incomplete CDR3 DNA: TGCAGCGTTGAGGGGGGGCCTCGGGGGGTCCAAGAGACC. The chain uses TRBV29-1 and TRBJ2-5; D may be TRBD2 (7 bases). The read falls 3 residues short of the CDR3 end, and the missing part is taken from the germline J gene. The germline gives CDR1 SQVTM, CDR2 ANQGSEA. This CDR3 contains 16 residues. V gave up 3 bases and J gave up 1 base, with 18 bases separating them.

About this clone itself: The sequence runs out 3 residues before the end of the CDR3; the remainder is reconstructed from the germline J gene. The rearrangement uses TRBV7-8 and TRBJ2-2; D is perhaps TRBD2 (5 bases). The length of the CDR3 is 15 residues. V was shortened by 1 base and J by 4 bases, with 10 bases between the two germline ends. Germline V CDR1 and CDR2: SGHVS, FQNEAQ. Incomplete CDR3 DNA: TGTGCCAGCAGCTTAGAAGAGGGTAGCACCGGGGAG. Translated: CASSLEEGSTGE. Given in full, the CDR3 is CASSLEEGSTGELFF.

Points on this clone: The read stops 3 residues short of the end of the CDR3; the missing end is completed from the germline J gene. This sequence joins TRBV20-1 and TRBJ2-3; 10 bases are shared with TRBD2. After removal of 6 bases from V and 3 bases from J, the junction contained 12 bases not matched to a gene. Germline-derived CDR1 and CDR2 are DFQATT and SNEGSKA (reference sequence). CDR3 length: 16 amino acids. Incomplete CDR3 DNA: TGCAGTGCCCTTTTGAGCGGGGGGGCAGGGACAGATACG. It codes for CSALLSGGAGTDT. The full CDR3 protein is CSALLSGGAGTDTQYF.

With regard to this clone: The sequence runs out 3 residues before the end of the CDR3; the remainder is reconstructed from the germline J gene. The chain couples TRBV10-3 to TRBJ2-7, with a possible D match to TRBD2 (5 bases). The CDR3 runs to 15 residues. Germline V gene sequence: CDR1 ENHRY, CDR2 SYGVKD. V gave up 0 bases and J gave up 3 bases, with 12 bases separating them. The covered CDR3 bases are TGTGCCATCAGTGAGTCCGGGGAGCAATACTACGAG. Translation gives CAISESGEQYYE. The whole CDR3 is CAISESGEQYYEQYF.

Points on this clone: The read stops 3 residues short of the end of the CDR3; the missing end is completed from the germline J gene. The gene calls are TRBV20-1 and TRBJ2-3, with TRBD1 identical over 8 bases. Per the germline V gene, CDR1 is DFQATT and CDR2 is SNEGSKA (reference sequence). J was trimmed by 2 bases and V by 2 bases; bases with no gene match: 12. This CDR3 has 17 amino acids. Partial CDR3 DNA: TGCAGTGCTAGAAGGGCAGGGGGCATCTCAATCACAGATACG. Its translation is CSARRAGGISITDT. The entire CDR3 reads CSARRAGGISITDTQYF.

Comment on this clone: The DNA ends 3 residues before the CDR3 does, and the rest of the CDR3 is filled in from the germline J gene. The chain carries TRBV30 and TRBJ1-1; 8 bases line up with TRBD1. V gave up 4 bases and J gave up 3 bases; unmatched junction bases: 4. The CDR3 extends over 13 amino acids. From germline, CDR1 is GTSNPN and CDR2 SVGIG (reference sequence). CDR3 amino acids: CAWTGGAYTEAFF. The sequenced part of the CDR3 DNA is TGTGCCTGGACAGGGGGCGCGTACACTGAA. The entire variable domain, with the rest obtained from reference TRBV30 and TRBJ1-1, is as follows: SQTIHQWPATLVQPVGSPLSLECTVEGTSNPNLYWYRQAAGRGLQLLFYSVGIGQISSEVPQNLSASRPQDRQFILSSKKLLLSDSGFYLCAWTGGAYTEAFFGQGTRLTVV.

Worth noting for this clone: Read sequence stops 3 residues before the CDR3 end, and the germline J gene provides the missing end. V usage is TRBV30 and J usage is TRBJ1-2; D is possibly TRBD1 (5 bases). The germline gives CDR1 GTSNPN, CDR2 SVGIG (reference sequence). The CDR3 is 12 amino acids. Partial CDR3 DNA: TGTGCCTGGAGGGCGGGGCAAGAGGAC. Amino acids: CAWRAGQED. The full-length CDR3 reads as CAWRAGQEDYTF.

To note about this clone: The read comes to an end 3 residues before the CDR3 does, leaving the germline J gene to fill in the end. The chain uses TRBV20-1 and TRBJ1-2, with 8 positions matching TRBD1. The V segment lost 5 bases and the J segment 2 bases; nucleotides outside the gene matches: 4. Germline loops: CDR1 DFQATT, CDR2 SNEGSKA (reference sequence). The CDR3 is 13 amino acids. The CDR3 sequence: CSAGQGGNYGYTF. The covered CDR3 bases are TGCAGTGCTGGACAGGGAGGGAACTATGGC.

CDR3 sequence reads: CASSVDQGGYGYTF. The covered CDR3 bases are TGTGCCAGCAGTGTAGACCAGGGAGGTTATGGC. The rearrangement joins TRBV28 to TRBJ1-2; perhaps TRBD1 as D (5 bases). Read sequence stops 3 residues before the CDR3 end, and the germline J gene provides the missing end. Trimming stripped 5 bases from V and 5 bases from J, with 15 bases between. This CDR3 has 14 residues. Germline V gives CDR1 MDHEN, CDR2 SYDVKM.

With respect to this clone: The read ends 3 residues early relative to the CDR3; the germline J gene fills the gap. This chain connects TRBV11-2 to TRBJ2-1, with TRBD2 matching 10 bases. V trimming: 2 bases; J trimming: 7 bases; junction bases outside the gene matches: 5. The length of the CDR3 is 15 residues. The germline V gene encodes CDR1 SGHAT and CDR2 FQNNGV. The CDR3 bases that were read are TGTGCCAGCAGCTTACTAGCGGGGGCGGGGAATGAG. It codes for CASSLLAGAGNE. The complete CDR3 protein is CASSLLAGAGNEQFF.